This T cell receptor (beta chain) came from a study of blood T cells in healthy people across ages (dated by TCRdb to between 2014 and 2017). In the study overall: In model experiments, template switching captured about one uniquely barcoded TCR beta cDNA molecule for every two T cells. To avoid experimental bias, donors of different ages were randomly spread across the sequencing lanes. Using the same blood draw, the study looked at two additional independent replicas of 1 million unique cDNA reads for two donors, one aged 18 to 30 and the other aged 80 or older. The donors were split into four age groups: young (average 16 years), middle-aged (about 40), aged (over 55) and long-lived (under 90). The study measured age-related changes in TCR beta repertoire diversity using deep sequencing normalized with unique cDNA molecular identifiers.

The study at large found these results: Bulk unsorted PBMC profiling prevented conclusive comparison of naive and antigen-experienced compartments. Observed TCR beta diversity per million T cells fell roughly linearly with age, and a significant reduction was already apparent by age around 39. Observed TCR beta diversity correlated strongly with the percentage of naive T cells measured by flow cytometry. Total diversity estimates from one million sequenced T cells were considered lower bounds and underestimates. Because donor CMV infection status was unknown, age-related changes in expanded clonotypes were potentially confounded. Compared with the aged group, the long-lived group had more naive CD4+ T cells, fewer expanded clones and increased TCR diversity, a pattern suggesting age selection.

The roughly 42 donors, aged 6 to 90 years, were systemically healthy Caucasian individuals from Russia. Roughly 11 milliliters of peripheral blood were drawn from each donor into EDTA-treated Vacutainer tubes. Ficoll-Paque density-gradient centrifugation was used to isolate PBMCs, with at least 7 million per sample. Trizol reagent was used to extract total RNA from the PBMCs, yielding at least 6 micrograms per sample. Naive CD45RAhigh/CD27high T cell percentages were measured by flow cytometry on a PBMC aliquot from every donor. Libraries came from 5' RACE. A second roughly 7 to 11 cycle PCR used a sample-barcoded 5' primer and a J-beta primer mix. Each TCR beta cDNA molecule received a unique molecular identifier from a template-switch 5' adaptor carrying 12 random nucleotides. Each sample yielded at least 2.5 million CDR3-containing paired-end reads. All of the RNA was converted into first-strand cDNA using the Mint cDNA synthesis kit, with a TRBC-specific oligonucleotide serving as the primer. Following uracil-DNA glycosylase treatment, a first 18-cycle PCR with universal primers M1SS and BC2_uni_R was performed on all cDNA. The study's own analysis went as follows. Each sample was normalized by randomly selecting 1 million high-quality reads, each carrying a distinct molecular identifier. Reads sharing molecular identifiers were discarded rather than binned into consensus sequences. MiTCR, run with a Q25 quality threshold and the strictest error-elimination algorithm, handled CDR3 identification, clonotype clustering and error correction. A nonparametric unseen species model using Euler transformation provided a lower-bound estimate of total TCR beta diversity. The public reads were reanalyzed by TCRdb: fastp trimming at Q25, MiXCR alignment, in-frame beta chains only. Rows are unified per CDR3 protein, each entry keeping the most common DNA and genes. TCRdb's processing, not the authors' own work, is the source of the V and J calls. In all, the sample holds fewer than 2 million distinct CDR3 sequences, and about two fifths of those were seen once. The ten largest clonotypes hold around 23% of the sample.

Spanning cysteine to phenylalanine, the CDR3 consists of 16 amino acids. The CDR3 DNA has 48 bases and is translated from base 1. Trimming removed 4 bases from V and 4 bases from J; the gene matches leave 9 bases unexplained. Reading the germline V gene gives CDR1 LGHNA and CDR2 YSLEER. As to this clonotype: Its antigen is currently not known. Base-call qualities are not available, and no considerably larger clone is one nucleotide away.

This clonotype was sampled from a human donor in good health. The chain was built from TRBV4-3 and TRBJ1-1, with 10 central nucleotides matching TRBD1. Sequencing was carried out using blood. The bases are TGCGCCAGCAGCCTACGACTGGGACAGGGGAGCACTGAAGCTTTCTTT. Its protein reads: CASSLRLGQGSTEAFF.